These T cell receptor beta chains were read from a single sample in a study of identical twins. TCRdb called the 5' RACE reads again in MiXCR, with one record for every CDR3 protein. Seen here are approximately 470,000 distinct CDR3 sequences, 12% to 15% observed once, and the top ten hold about 0.54%. In addition, the sample was reused for a study of yellow fever vaccine responses in identical twins.

Sequencing input: CD4+ T cells sorted from blood. The receptor set was obtained from a woman in her late teens or twenties in good health. The CDR3 runs from the conserved cysteine through the conserved F or W. A D gene is named only where the DNA matches it firmly. Rows give clone size only sometimes, using once, few, many, or a class for an expanded clone.

cdr3_length clone_size j_call d_call v_call cdr3_nt cdr3_aa
17 few TRBJ2-2 . TRBV7-9 TGTGCCAGCAGCACGGGACACCGAACCCCGGGACCCGGGGAGCTGTTTTTT CASSTGHRTPGPGELFF
13 . TRBJ2-7 . TRBV6-2/TRBV6-3 TGTGCCAGCAAAACGGGAGCCGCCTACGAGCAGTACTTC CASKTGAAYEQYF
15 . TRBJ2-3 TRBD2 TRBV7-9 TGTGCCAGCAGCCGACGTGCGGGAGAGACAGATACGCAGTATTTT CASSRRAGETDTQYF
15 few TRBJ2-5 . TRBV2 TGTGCCAGCAGTGTGGGCTCAATGGTTAAAGAGACCCAGTACTTC CASSVGSMVKETQYF
15 . TRBJ2-3 . TRBV6-4 TGTGCCAGCAGCGCGACTCACAGGGTCGCAGATACGCAGTATTTT CASSATHRVADTQYF
15 many TRBJ2-7 TRBD2 TRBV7-2 TGTGCCAGCAGCCCCACTAGCGGGAGCTCCTACGAGCAGTACTTC CASSPTSGSSYEQYF
13 . TRBJ2-4 . TRBV12-3/TRBV12-4 TGTGCCAGCAGTTTCGGACCCAAAAACATTCAGTACTTC CASSFGPKNIQYF
17 . TRBJ2-6 . TRBV7-2 TGTGCCAGCAGCTTTCAGGTGCACCCCTCTGGGGCCAACGTCCTGACTTTC CASSFQVHPSGANVLTF
15 few TRBJ2-7 . TRBV7-2 TGTGCCAGCAGCTTAGCCAGGACAGCCTCGATCGAGCAGTACTTC CASSLARTASIEQYF
11 few TRBJ2-3 . TRBV20-1 TGCAGTGCCAGGGAGCAAAATACGCAGTATTTT CSAREQNTQYF
16 . TRBJ1-2 TRBD1 TRBV5-1 TGCGCCAGCAGCTTGGGTCTTCAGGGGGCGATTTATGGCTACACCTTC CASSLGLQGAIYGYTF
14 . TRBJ2-2 . TRBV12-3/TRBV12-4 TGTGCCAGCAGTAGGGGGGAGAGGGCCGGGGAGCTGTTTTTT CASSRGERAGELFF
14 . TRBJ2-3 . TRBV3-1 TGTGCCAGCAGCCAAGGGGGGGGGCGGAATACGCAGTATTTT CASSQGGGRNTQYF
13 . TRBJ2-5 TRBD1 TRBV7-9 TGTGCCAGCAGGCGAACAGGGGGAGAGACCCAGTACTTC CASRRTGGETQYF
14 . TRBJ2-7 . TRBV7-9 TGTGCCAGCGCCGATACGACCTATTCCTACGAGCAGTACTTC CASADTTYSYEQYF
13 few TRBJ2-5 . TRBV3-1 TGTGCCAGCAGCCAAGAATACAGCGCGACCCAGTACTTC CASSQEYSATQYF
19 . TRBJ2-1 TRBD2 TRBV3-1 TGTGCCAGCAGCCAAGATCATGCCAAACTAGCGGGGGGCTACAATGAGCAGTTCTTC CASSQDHAKLAGGYNEQFF
11 few TRBJ1-1 . TRBV20-1 TGCAGTGCTAGTGGGACCACTGAAGCTTTCTTT CSASGTTEAFF
15 few TRBJ2-1 . TRBV18 TGTGCCAGCTCACCACCGAATAGGGCAGTTAATGAGCAGTTCTTC CASSPPNRAVNEQFF
15 few TRBJ2-2 . TRBV27 TGTGCCAGCAGTTTGATCGGGTTGGACACCGGGGAGCTGTTTTTT CASSLIGLDTGELFF
15 many TRBJ2-5 . TRBV5-1 TGCGCCAGCACCTTGAGTGCCGTATTCGCTGAGACCCAGTACTTC CASTLSAVFAETQYF
17 few TRBJ2-3 TRBD1 TRBV10-2 TGCGCCAGCAGTGAGTCGGGGACAGGGTTGGTGACAGATACGCAGTATTTT CASSESGTGLVTDTQYF
17 . TRBJ2-5 TRBD2 TRBV14 TGTGCCAGCAGCCATGTGACTAGCGGGCAAGGCCGACTTACCCAGTACTTC CASSHVTSGQGRLTQYF
15 few TRBJ2-7 TRBD2 TRBV20-1 TGCAGTGCTAGACCCTCGCGGGGGGTGTCCTACGAGCAGTACTTC CSARPSRGVSYEQYF
15 . TRBJ2-7 TRBD2 TRBV10-3 TGTGCCATCAGTGACCCTAGCGGGAGGGTCTACGAGCAGTACTTC CAISDPSGRVYEQYF
15 . TRBJ1-1 . TRBV10-3 TGTGCCATCAGTGAGGGACGAGGGGAGAACACTGAAGCTTTCTTT CAISEGRGENTEAFF
13 . TRBJ2-7 . TRBV20-1 TGCAGTGCTAGAGACCGACAGGTCTACGAGCAGTACTTC CSARDRQVYEQYF
17 few TRBJ2-1 TRBD2 TRBV6-5 TGTGCCAGCAGTTACTCGAAAGGGCTAGCGGGAGCGGTTGAGCAGTTCTTC CASSYSKGLAGAVEQFF
13 few TRBJ1-2 TRBD1 TRBV20-1 TGCAGTGCTAACATGGGACAGTCCTATGGCTACACCTTC CSANMGQSYGYTF
14 . TRBJ1-1 . TRBV28 TGTGCCAGCAGTTTGTCATGGCTGAACACTGAAGCTTTCTTT CASSLSWLNTEAFF
11 few TRBJ2-2 . TRBV24-1 TGTGCCACCGGACTTGCCGGGGAGCTGTTTTTT CATGLAGELFF
17 few TRBJ2-7 TRBD2 TRBV20-1 TGCAGTGCTAGAGATTCTAGCGGGAGGCCGAACTCCTACGAGCAGTACTTC CSARDSSGRPNSYEQYF
14 . TRBJ2-1 TRBD1 TRBV12-3/TRBV12-4 TGTGCCAGCAGCAATCGACAGGGGTGGAATGAGCAGTTCTTC CASSNRQGWNEQFF
13 . TRBJ2-3 . TRBV7-2 TGTGCCAGCAGCTCAGGGTTCGTAGATACGCAGTATTTT CASSSGFVDTQYF
12 many TRBJ2-5 . TRBV18 TGTGCCAGCTCACCACGGCCAGAGACCCAGTACTTC CASSPRPETQYF
15 . TRBJ2-1 TRBD2 TRBV7-2 TGTGCCAGCAGCCTGGGACTAGCGGGACAGGGGACGCAGTTCTTC CASSLGLAGQGTQFF
12 few TRBJ1-6 . TRBV7-8 TGTGCCAGCAGCTACCCGAATTCACCCCTCCACTTT CASSYPNSPLHF
14 few TRBJ2-3 . TRBV11-2 TGTGCCAGCAGCTTCCGAACTGGGGCAGATACGCAGTATTTT CASSFRTGADTQYF
14 . TRBJ2-1 . TRBV18 TGTGCCAGCTCACTAAAGACCGGGTGGAGTGAGCAGTTCTTC CASSLKTGWSEQFF
13 many TRBJ2-1 . TRBV5-1 TGCGCCAGCAGCACAGGGCCGGACAATGAGCAGTTCTTC CASSTGPDNEQFF
14 many TRBJ2-3 . TRBV28 TGCGCCAGCAGCTTATCAGGAGACACAGATACGCAGTATTTT CASSLSGDTDTQYF
14 many TRBJ1-5 TRBD1 TRBV28 TGTGCCAGCAGGAAACAGGGGGGCCATCAGCCCCAGCATTTT CASRKQGGHQPQHF
15 few TRBJ2-1 . TRBV12-3/TRBV12-4 TGTGCCAGCAGTTTAGCCGGGGGTGGGTTCGGTGAGCAGTTCTTC CASSLAGGGFGEQFF
18 many TRBJ2-4 . TRBV29-1 TGCAGCGTTTCACAGCTAGGAGGGCCGACCCTGACCAAAAACATTCAGTACTTC CSVSQLGGPTLTKNIQYF
16 few TRBJ2-5 TRBD1 TRBV28 TGTGCCAGCAGGTCGTCGGGACAGGGGGCCCAAGAGACCCAGTACTTC CASRSSGQGAQETQYF
14 . TRBJ1-4 . TRBV25-1 TGTGCCAGCAGTGTGACGGGATCTAATGAAAAACTGTTTTTT CASSVTGSNEKLFF